This passage covers 23 T cell receptor beta chains from one sample sequenced in a study of beta chain features in type 1 diabetes. Isolated RNA was reverse transcribed in full, so expressed TCRB transcripts were sequenced. Sequencing was performed with immunoSEQ multiplex PCR; in TCRdb, only in-frame clones are kept and a portion is missing. This sample carries around 400,000 clones, about 14% of them seen once, and the ten largest clones take roughly 0.019%. The material sequenced was naive CD4+ T cells from blood. The source is a woman under 30 in good health.

The CDR3 protein is CASSSAGPSQYF. For the CDR3, the DNA is TGTGCCAGCAGTTCCGCGGGGCCCTCGCAGTATTTT. V is TRBV27 and J is TRBJ2-3, with a weak D call TRBD2 (6 bases). Germline V gives CDR1 MNHEY, CDR2 SMNVEV (reference sequence). This CDR3 contains 12 residues. V lost 4 bases and J lost 10, with 12 bases in between.

This clone was seen only a few times. The V and J genes are TRBV18 and TRBJ1-1, with D uncertain. With 3 bases removed from V and 0 bases from J, the gap between germline ends came to 14 bases. The CDR3 sequence is 16 residues long. The germline CDR1 and CDR2 sequences are KGHSH and LQKENI. CDR3 bases: TGTGCCAGCTCACCCCCCGGGGTATGGATGAACACTGAAGCTTTCTTT. The encoded protein is CASSPPGVWMNTEAFF.

This chain links TRBV23-1 with TRBJ1-5, with 7 bases lining up with TRBD1. TRBV23-1 is placed among ORFs of uncertain function. V lost 5 bases, J lost 0 bases, and 1 base stayed unmatched. CDR3 size: 14 residues. CDR3 DNA sequence: TGCGCCAGCAGTAGGGGGCGTAGCAATCAGCCCCAGCATTTT. It translates to CASSRGRSNQPQHF.

This clone was seen a single time. The chain has TRBV29-1 and TRBJ2-5; 12 bases agree with TRBD2. The ends lost 7 bases at V and 5 bases at J; junction bases unmatched: 5. The germline V gene has CDR1 SQVTM and CDR2 ANQGSEA. The CDR3 is 13 residues long. CDR3 loop: CSASGTSGETQYF. The CDR3 DNA sequence: TGCAGCGCTTCCGGGACTAGCGGGGAGACCCAGTACTTC.

This clone was counted between two and nine times. The CDR3 region is CASRTTGGNEKLFF. In DNA, the CDR3 is TGTGCCAGCAGGACTACAGGGGGTAATGAAAAACTGTTTTTT. The rearrangement joins TRBV27 to TRBJ1-4, with 8 bases identical to TRBD1. Germline CDR1 MNHEY, CDR2 SMNVEV (reference sequence). The CDR3 is 14 amino acids. V trimming: 6 bases; J trimming: 4 bases; junction bases outside the gene matches: 4.

This clone was found a few times. The chain carries TRBV4-2 and TRBJ2-1; 7 positions match TRBD2. This CDR3 spans 13 amino acids. From germline, CDR1 is LGHNA and CDR2 YNFKEQ. Germline trimming cut 5 bases from V and 8 bases from J; bases unmatched to any gene: 6. This CDR3 is CASSGRAGDEQFF. The CDR3 DNA is TGTGCCAGCAGCGGGAGGGCCGGTGATGAGCAGTTCTTC.

The chain is built from TRBV5-1 and TRBJ1-4, with 11 bases matching TRBD1. J lost 0 bases, V lost 4 bases, and 5 bases had no gene match. The CDR3 is 17 amino acids. Germline CDR1 SGHRS, CDR2 YFSETQ. The CDR3 loop is CASSLRGQGATNEKLFF. The CDR3 nucleotides read TGCGCCAGCAGCCTGCGGGGACAGGGGGCAACTAATGAAAAACTGTTTTTT.

This clone came up a few times. The chain has TRBV7-2 and TRBJ2-3; D ambiguous. The CDR3 has 14 residues. Trimming cost V 5 bases and J 3 bases, with 12 bases left between them. Germline V gene lookup returns CDR1 SGHTA and CDR2 FQGNSA. The CDR3 nucleotides are TGTGCCAGCAGCCCCCCCGGTCGAACAGATACGCAGTATTTT. As protein: CASSPPGRTDTQYF.

The J gene is TRBJ1-2, the V gene TRBV6-6, with D possibly TRBD1 on 5 matching bases. Germline assignment: CDR1 MNHNY and CDR2 SVGAGI (reference sequence). This CDR3 is built from 14 residues. Trimming shortened V by 0 bases and J by 1 base, and 6 bases separated the two germline ends. The CDR3 loop reads CASSYSGGNYGYTF. The CDR3 DNA reads as TGTGCCAGCAGTTACTCGGGGGGTAACTATGGCTACACCTTC.

The CDR3 protein is CASSPGRAYEQYF. The CDR3 region has the DNA TGTGCCAGCTCACCAGGCAGGGCCTACGAGCAGTACTTC. The chain employs TRBV18 and TRBJ2-7; D may be TRBD1 (5 bases). Between the trimmed V and J ends, which lost 2 bases and 2 bases, there was a span of 7 bases. CDR1 and CDR2 (germline): KGHSH, LQKENI. This CDR3 has 13 residues.

This clone was seen only a few times. The gene calls are TRBV4-1 and TRBJ2-1; no firm D call. The germline gives CDR1 MGHRA, CDR2 YSYEKL. This CDR3 region has 15 residues. V lost 0 bases to trimming and J lost 9 bases, with 15 bases between them. DNA for the CDR3: TGCGCCAGCAGCCAAGATGTGTCGACTTACGGTGAGCAGTTCTTC. This gives the protein CASSQDVSTYGEQFF.

This clone has just a few counts. The V call is TRBV20-1, the J call TRBJ2-5; 7 nucleotides agree with TRBD1. V gave up 7 bases and J gave up 6 bases; unmatched junction bases: 5. This CDR3 is built from 11 residues. Germline CDR1 DFQATT, CDR2 SNEGSKA (reference sequence). The CDR3 coding sequence is TGCAGTGAGCTACAGGGGAAGACCCAGTACTTC. Amino acids: CSELQGKTQYF.

The chain couples TRBV14 to TRBJ2-1; no reliable D call. Between the trimmed V and J ends, which lost 4 bases and 3 bases, there was a span of 10 bases. Per germline, CDR1 SGHDN and CDR2 FVKESK. This CDR3 region has 14 residues. CDR3 sequence: CASSPNSNYNEQFF. CDR3 nucleotides: TGTGCCAGCAGCCCCAACAGTAACTACAATGAGCAGTTCTTC.

V usage is TRBV29-1 and J usage is TRBJ1-2; D call uncertain. Looked up from germline, CDR1 is SQVTM and CDR2 is ANQGSEA. V was trimmed by 4 bases and J by 3 bases, leaving 12 bases between them. The CDR3 is 13 residues long. CDR3 in DNA: TGCAGCGTTGCGAGGTCTGCACACTATGGCTACACCTTC. Amino acids: CSVARSAHYGYTF.

This clone was counted a few times. The genes are TRBV25-1 and TRBJ2-3; D is uncertain. Trimming left V 1 base short and J 2 bases short, with 7 bases between. Looked up from germline, CDR1 is MGHDK and CDR2 is SYGVNS. This CDR3 has 14 amino acids. CDR3 residues: CASSELTFTDTQYF. The DNA of the CDR3 is TGTGCCAGCAGTGAATTGACTTTCACAGATACGCAGTATTTT.

V gene TRBV29-1 combines with J gene TRBJ2-3; 8 bases line up with TRBD2. After removal of 4 bases from V and 2 bases from J, the junction contained 5 bases not matched to a gene. The CDR3 is made up of 14 amino acids. Germline lookup yields CDR1 SQVTM and CDR2 ANQGSEA. In DNA, the CDR3 is TGCAGCGTTGGTTTCGGGAGGGCCACAGATACGCAGTATTTT. This sequence encodes CSVGFGRATDTQYF.

This clone was seen only a few times. The V and J genes are TRBV10-3 and TRBJ2-7, with a possible D match to TRBD1 (5 bases). The CDR3 is 15 residues long. V lost 0 bases, J lost 3 bases, and 12 bases lay in between. Germline V gives CDR1 ENHRY, CDR2 SYGVKD. CDR3: CAISESVQGFYEQYF. Here the CDR3 DNA reads TGTGCCATCAGTGAGTCTGTTCAGGGTTTCTACGAGCAGTACTTC.

The rearrangement links TRBV12-5 to TRBJ2-1; 7 bases are shared with TRBD2. The CDR3 runs to 14 residues. The germline V gene encodes CDR1 LGHNT and CDR2 FRNRAP. V shed 6 bases and J 7 bases; nucleotides not matched to a gene: 9. In DNA, the CDR3 is TGTGCTAGTGGCCGGGGAGGGCCGGGGAATGAGCAGTTCTTC. This gives the protein CASGRGGPGNEQFF.

V gene TRBV27 combines with J gene TRBJ2-5; 10 bases line up with TRBD2. The CDR3 extends over 14 amino acids. Germline values: CDR1 MNHEY, CDR2 SMNVEV (reference sequence). V dropped 9 bases and J dropped 5; count of bases not matched to a gene: 9. CDR3 residues: CARWRAGGTETQYF. CDR3 coding DNA: TGTGCCAGATGGAGAGCGGGAGGGACCGAGACCCAGTACTTC.

This clone was observed a few times. The rearrangement joins TRBV7-2 to TRBJ1-1, with TRBD1 as a possible D gene (5 bases). The CDR3 sequence is 13 residues long. Germline V gives CDR1 SGHTA, CDR2 FQGNSA. V was trimmed by 4 bases and J by 7 bases, leaving 13 bases between them. The CDR3 DNA reads TGTGCCAGCAGCTCCCGACAGACCCTTGAAGCTTTCTTT. This translates into CASSSRQTLEAFF.

This clone has only a few counts. The chain carries TRBV18 and TRBJ1-1; D is unclear. The CDR3 covers 13 residues. V lost 3 bases, J lost 5 bases, and 10 bases lay in between. Germline CDR1 reads KGHSH; CDR2 reads LQKENI. As DNA, the CDR3 is TGTGCCAGCTCACCCTCTACTACGACTGAAGCTTTCTTT. It translates to CASSPSTTTEAFF.

This clone was seen only a few times. V usage is TRBV6-5 and J usage is TRBJ1-3; D is ambiguous. Trimming removed 0 bases at V and 3 bases at J, with 9 bases between. Germline-derived CDR1 and CDR2 are MNHEY and SVGAGI. The CDR3 covers 15 residues. The CDR3 nucleotides are TGTGCCAGCAGTTACTCGAGAGGGTTTGGAAACACCATATATTTT. Protein sequence: CASSYSRGFGNTIYF.

The chain uses TRBV28 and TRBJ2-7; 7 nucleotides align to TRBD2. Germline CDR1 reads MDHEN; CDR2 reads SYDVKM. This CDR3 contains 14 residues. After removal of 4 bases from V and 1 base from J, the junction contained 4 bases not matched to a gene. CDR3 sequence (DNA): TGTGCCAGCAGTTCAGGCGGGAGTTCCTACGAGCAGTACTTC. Its protein is CASSSGGSSYEQYF.